The 10 T cell receptor beta chains below come from one sample, sequenced in a study of blood T cell repertoires in COVID-19. Generated by immunoSEQ multiplex PCR, the TCRdb table keeps only in-frame clones and is missing some. The table shows 150,000 or so clones, with roughly 88% occurring only once. The sequenced material came from PBMCs or T cells enriched from blood (not recorded which). The receptors here all came from a woman under 40 with acute COVID-19.

The chain has TRBV28 and TRBJ2-3; D call uncertain. The V gene lost 5 bases and the J gene lost 10 bases, with 7 bases spanning the gap. The CDR3 has 10 amino acids. The germline V gene encodes CDR1 MDHEN and CDR2 SYDVKM. In nucleotides, the CDR3 is TGTGCCAGCAGTCTCTCTCCGCAGTATTTT. Protein: CASSLSPQYF.

This clone was found once. This rearrangement joins TRBV7-2 to TRBJ1-6, with D tentatively TRBD1 (6 bases). Deletions cut 3 bases from V and 5 bases from J, with 11 bases between. From germline, CDR1 is SGHTA and CDR2 FQGNSA. The CDR3 covers 15 residues. Here the CDR3 reads CASSLRTVDNSPLHF. The CDR3, as DNA: TGTGCCAGCAGCTTGAGGACAGTGGATAATTCACCCCTCCACTTT.

The CDR3 sequence: CASSQPAGVGPDTQYF. CDR3 coding DNA: TGTGCCAGCAGTCAACCAGCGGGAGTTGGCCCAGATACGCAGTATTTT. The V call is TRBV27, the J call TRBJ2-3; 8 bases map to TRBD2. The CDR3 sequence is 16 residues long. V shed 5 bases and J 4 bases; nucleotides not matched to a gene: 11. Looked up from germline, CDR1 is MNHEY and CDR2 is SMNVEV (reference sequence).

This clone was picked up one time. The chain is built from TRBV3-1 (or the pseudogene TRBV3-2) and TRBJ2-7, with TRBD2 matching over 7 bases. The length of the CDR3 is 15 residues. Unmatched junction bases numbered 7, after V lost 1 base and J lost 4 bases. Germline assignment: CDR1 LGHDT and CDR2 YNNKEL (reference sequence). CDR3 sequence: CASSQAIAGPYEQYF. Here the CDR3 DNA reads TGTGCCAGCAGCCAAGCAATAGCGGGCCCTTACGAGCAGTACTTC.

The genes are TRBV19 and TRBJ1-5; 8 bases agree with TRBD1. Germline V lookup: CDR1 LNHDA, CDR2 SQIVND (reference sequence). V was pared by 0 bases and J by 9 bases, with 7 bases of the junction left unmatched. The CDR3 has 15 residues. In nucleotides, the CDR3 is TGTGCCAGTAGTATAGAGCGTAGGACAGGGAGGCCCCAGCATTTT. Its translation: CASSIERRTGRPQHF. Drawing the rest from reference TRBV19 and TRBJ1-5, the complete variable domain is DGGITQSPKYLFRKEGQNVTLSCEQNLNHDAMYWYRQDPGQGLRLIYYSQIVNDFQKGDIAEGYSVSREKKESFPLTVTSAQKNPTAFYLCASSIERRTGRPQHFGDGTRLSIL.

The chain employs TRBV5-1 and TRBJ2-4; D ambiguous. This CDR3 comprises 13 residues. The V gene lost 7 bases and the J gene lost 6 bases, with 14 bases spanning the gap. Germline V gene lookup returns CDR1 SGHRS and CDR2 YFSETQ. Here the CDR3 DNA reads TGCGCCAGCGGCGACACCAGTCTAAACATTCAGTACTTC. Protein product: CASGDTSLNIQYF.

The chain carries TRBV7-8 and TRBJ2-7; 10 nucleotides line up with TRBD2. V gave up 5 bases and J gave up 5 bases; unmatched junction bases: 9. This CDR3 contains 15 residues. CDR1 and CDR2 from the germline V gene are SGHVS and FQNEAQ. The CDR3, as DNA: TGTGCCAGCAGCCGAACTAGCGGGAATTTCAACGAGCAGTACTTC. Its protein is CASSRTSGNFNEQYF.

This rearrangement joins TRBV15 to TRBJ2-5, with 8 bases matching TRBD1. The CDR3 length is 15 residues. Germline V CDR1 and CDR2: LNHNV, YYDKDF (reference sequence). J lost 7 bases, V lost 0 bases, and 7 bases had no gene match. As DNA, the CDR3 is TGTGCCACCAGCAGAGACTCAGGGGGCGGGCGGACCCAGTACTTC. Translation: CATSRDSGGGRTQYF.

This chain uses TRBV7-2 with TRBJ2-7, with a possible D match to TRBD2 (6 bases). The ends were cut back, 5 bases at V and 0 bases at J, with 17 bases in the middle. CDR1 is SGHTA and CDR2 is FQGNSA in the germline V gene. This CDR3 spans 16 amino acids. The CDR3 nucleotides read TGTGCCAGCAGCCGGATGAATAGCGGTAGCTCCTACGAGCAGTACTTC. Translation gives CASSRMNSGSSYEQYF.

This clone is a singleton in its sample. This chain connects TRBV4-3 to TRBJ1-4; D remains ambiguous. Trimming stripped 5 bases from V and 10 bases from J, with 8 bases between. Germline V gene data show CDR1 as LGHNA and CDR2 as YSLEER. The CDR3 loop spans 11 amino acids. CDR3 residues: CASSEGRKLFF. The CDR3 DNA is TGCGCCAGCAGCGAAGGGAGAAAACTGTTTTTT.